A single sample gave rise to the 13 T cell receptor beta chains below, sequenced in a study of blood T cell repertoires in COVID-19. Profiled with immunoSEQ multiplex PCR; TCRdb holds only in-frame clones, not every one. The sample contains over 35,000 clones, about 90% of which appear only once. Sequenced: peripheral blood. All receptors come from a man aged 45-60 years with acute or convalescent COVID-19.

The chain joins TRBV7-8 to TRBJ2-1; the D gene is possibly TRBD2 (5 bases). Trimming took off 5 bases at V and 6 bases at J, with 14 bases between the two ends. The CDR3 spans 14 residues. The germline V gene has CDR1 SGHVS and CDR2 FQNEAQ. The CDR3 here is CASSLRPRGNEQFF. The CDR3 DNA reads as TGTGCCAGCAGCCTCCGACCCCGGGGCAATGAGCAGTTCTTC.

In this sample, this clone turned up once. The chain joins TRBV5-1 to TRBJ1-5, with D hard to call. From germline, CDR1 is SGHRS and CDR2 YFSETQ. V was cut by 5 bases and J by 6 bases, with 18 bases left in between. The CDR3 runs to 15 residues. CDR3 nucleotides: TGCGCCAGCAGACCGGATGACTATGGCAGTCAGCCCCAGCATTTT. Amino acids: CASRPDDYGSQPQHF.

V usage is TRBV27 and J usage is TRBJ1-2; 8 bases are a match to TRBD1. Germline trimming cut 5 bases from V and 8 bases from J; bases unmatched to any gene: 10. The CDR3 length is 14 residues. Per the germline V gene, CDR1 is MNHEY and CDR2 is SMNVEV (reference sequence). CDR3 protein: CASSGQGVGGGYTF. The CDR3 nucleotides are TGTGCCAGCAGTGGACAGGGCGTCGGTGGCGGCTACACCTTC.

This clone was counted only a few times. CDR3 in DNA: TGTGCCAGCAGCCCGAAACAGGGTACTGGGGCCAACGTCCTGACTTTC. This sequence encodes CASSPKQGTGANVLTF. The gene calls are TRBV4-2 and TRBJ2-6; weak D call: TRBD1 (6 bases). V was clipped by 4 bases and J by 2 bases, with 12 bases between them. The CDR3 length is 16 residues. CDR1 is LGHNA and CDR2 is YNFKEQ in the germline V gene.

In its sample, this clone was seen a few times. In DNA form, the CDR3 reads TGTGCCACCAGCTCCCACTCGGACTTGGGGGAGACCCAGTACTTC. Its translation: CATSSHSDLGETQYF. This chain links TRBV24-1 with TRBJ2-5, with D possibly matching TRBD2 (5 bases). The CDR3 loop spans 15 amino acids. The V and J ends lost 7 bases and 5 bases respectively, with 19 bases between them. Germline CDR1 reads KGHDR; CDR2 reads SFDVKD.

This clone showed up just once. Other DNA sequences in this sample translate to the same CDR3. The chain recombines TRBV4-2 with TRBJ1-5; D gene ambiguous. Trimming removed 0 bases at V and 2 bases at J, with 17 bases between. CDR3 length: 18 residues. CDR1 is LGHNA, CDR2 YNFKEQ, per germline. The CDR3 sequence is CASSQDQATLGGNQPQHF. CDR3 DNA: TGTGCCAGCAGCCAAGATCAAGCGACCCTTGGTGGCAATCAGCCCCAGCATTTT.

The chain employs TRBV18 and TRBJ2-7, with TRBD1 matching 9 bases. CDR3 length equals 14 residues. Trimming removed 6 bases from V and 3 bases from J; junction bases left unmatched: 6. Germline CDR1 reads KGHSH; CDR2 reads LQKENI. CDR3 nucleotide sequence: TGTGCCAGCTCCGTACGGGACAGGGTCTACGAGCAGTACTTC. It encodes CASSVRDRVYEQYF.

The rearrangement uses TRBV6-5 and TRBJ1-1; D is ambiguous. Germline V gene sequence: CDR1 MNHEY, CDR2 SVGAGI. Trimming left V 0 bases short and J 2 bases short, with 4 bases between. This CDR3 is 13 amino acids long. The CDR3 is CASSYSINTEAFF. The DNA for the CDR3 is TGTGCCAGCAGTTACTCTATTAACACTGAAGCTTTCTTT.

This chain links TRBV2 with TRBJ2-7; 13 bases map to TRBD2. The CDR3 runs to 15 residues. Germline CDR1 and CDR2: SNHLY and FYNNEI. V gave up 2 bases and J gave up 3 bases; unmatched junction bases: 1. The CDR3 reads CASSERTSGSYEQYF. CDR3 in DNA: TGTGCCAGCAGTGAAAGGACTAGCGGGAGCTACGAGCAGTACTTC.

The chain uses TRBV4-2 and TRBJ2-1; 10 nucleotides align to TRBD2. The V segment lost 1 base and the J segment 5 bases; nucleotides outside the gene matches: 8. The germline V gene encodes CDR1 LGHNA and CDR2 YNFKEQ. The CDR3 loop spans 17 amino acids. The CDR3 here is CASSQGEGAGGNNEQFF. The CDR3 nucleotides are TGTGCCAGCAGCCAAGGGGAAGGAGCGGGGGGGAACAATGAGCAGTTCTTC.

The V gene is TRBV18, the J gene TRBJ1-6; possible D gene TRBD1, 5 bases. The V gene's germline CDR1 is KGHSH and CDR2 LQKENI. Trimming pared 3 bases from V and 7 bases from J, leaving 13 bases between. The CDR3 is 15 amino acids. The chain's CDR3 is CASSPRGTENSPLHF. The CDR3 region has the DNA TGTGCCAGCTCACCGCGGGGGACGGAGAATTCACCCCTCCACTTT.

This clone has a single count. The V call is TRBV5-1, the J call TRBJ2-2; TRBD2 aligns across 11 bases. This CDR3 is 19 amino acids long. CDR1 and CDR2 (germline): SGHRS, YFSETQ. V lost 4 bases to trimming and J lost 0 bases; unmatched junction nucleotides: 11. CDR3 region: CASSPGRLAGRTNTGELFF. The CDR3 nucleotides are TGCGCCAGCAGCCCGGGAAGACTAGCGGGACGGACGAACACCGGGGAGCTGTTTTTT.

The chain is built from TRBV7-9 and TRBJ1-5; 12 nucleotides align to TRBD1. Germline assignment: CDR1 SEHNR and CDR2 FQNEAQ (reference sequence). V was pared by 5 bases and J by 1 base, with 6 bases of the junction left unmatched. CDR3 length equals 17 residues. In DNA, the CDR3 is TGTGCCAGCAGCCCTGGGACAGGGGGCGTCAGCAATCAGCCCCAGCATTTT. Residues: CASSPGTGGVSNQPQHF.